This TCR beta chain was profiled in a study of blood T cell repertoires in COVID-19. Whole-study context: Nucleic acid was either cDNA or gDNA, and it came from T cells, B-cell-depleted T cells, or PBMCs.

This clone was counted a few times. There are 15 residues in the CDR3. The germline CDR1 and CDR2 sequences are GTSNPN and SVGIG (reference sequence). V shed 3 bases and J 3 bases; nucleotides not matched to a gene: 9. Data came from immunoSEQ multiplex PCR; TCRdb stores just in-frame clones and leaves some out. The profile shows tens of thousands of clones, more than 65% of them singletons. The source of this sequence is a man aged 50-59 years with acute or convalescent COVID-19. V gene TRBV30 combines with J gene TRBJ2-7, with 9 bases fitting TRBD1. Sequencing used peripheral blood. The CDR3 region is CAWRLTGGNNYEQYF. In DNA form, the CDR3 reads TGTGCCTGGAGGTTAACAGGGGGCAATAACTACGAGCAGTACTTC.